This T cell receptor beta chain is drawn from a study of regulatory T cells in long-lasting Graves disease. Arm-PCR of CDR3 regions with iRepertoire HTBI primers generated TCR beta libraries. One entry per CDR3 protein results from TCRdb running MiXCR on the multiplex PCR reads. The top ten hold around 20% of the sample, which has a few hundred thousand distinct CDR3 sequences, 15% to 20% seen once. The CDR3 is made up of 14 amino acids. Germline V gives CDR1 KGHDR, CDR2 SFDVKD. V lost 3 bases to trimming and J lost 4 bases; unmatched junction nucleotides: 1. This clonotype was observed a handful of times. Its specificity is not known. Sample time point: newly diagnosed GD, antithyroid drugs for less than 3 months. From PBMCs, RNA was extracted and then used to make the TCR library. Study-level findings and limits: When disease was persistent, TRBV28, TRBJ1-2 and TRBJ2-5 were the favored segments.

These data are also associated with another study on T cells in Graves' hyperthyroidism and ophthalmopathy.

This TCR derives from a woman younger than 30 with Graves disease. The specimen was peripheral blood mononuclear cells (PBMCs), collected at new diagnosis, from a patient treated with antithyroid drugs. The chain employs TRBV24-1 and TRBJ2-2; 7 nucleotides match TRBD1. CDR3 DNA sequence: TGTGCCACCAGTGATGACAGGGCCACCGGGGAGCTGTTTTTT. It translates to CATSDDRATGELFF.